One sample yielded the 3 T cell receptor beta chains listed below, sequenced in a study of T cell changes during pregnancy in multiple sclerosis (dated by TCRdb to about 2019). Library method: the immunoSEQ multiplex PCR assay. Drawn from immuneACCESS, this table holds only the in-frame rearrangements with V and J called that TCRdb kept. Clones are partly lost; checked studies trace under half to an unresolved V gene and leave the rest unexplained. Recorded for this sample are 35,000 to 45,000 clones; roughly 90% of them occurred a single time. The top ten clones comprise about 4.7% of the sample. This specimen consisted of peripheral blood, obtained in the second trimester of pregnancy. These receptors all come from a female donor in good health, enrolled as a control in a pregnancy study.

The rearrangement links TRBV19 to TRBJ2-5; D remains unclear. This CDR3 comprises 13 residues. The V gene's germline CDR1 is LNHDA and CDR2 SQIVND (reference sequence). Trimming took 4 bases from V and 5 from J, leaving 11 bases between them. In nucleotides, the CDR3 is TGTGCCAGTAGTAGAGGCCCTGGGGAGACCCAGTACTTC. This encodes CASSRGPGETQYF.

V and J are TRBV5-8 and TRBJ1-5; tentative D call: TRBD1 (5 bases). The germline CDR1 and CDR2 sequences are SGHTS and YDEGEE. Trimming pared 0 bases from V and 8 bases from J, leaving 12 bases between. This CDR3 has 14 amino acids. The DNA of the CDR3 is TGTGCCAGCAGCTTGGTAAGGGGCCGTGAGCCCCAGCATTTT. This sequence encodes CASSLVRGREPQHF.

The chain combines TRBV29-1 with TRBJ2-5; TRBD1 aligns across 7 bases. The J call may not be correct, given that the DNA end is closer to TRBJ2-7. The CDR3 extends over 12 amino acids. CDR1 and CDR2 (germline): SQVTM, ANQGSEA. In DNA, the CDR3 is TGCAGCGCTGTGGGACAGTCCTACGAGCAGTACTTC. Translating it yields CSAVGQSYEQYF.